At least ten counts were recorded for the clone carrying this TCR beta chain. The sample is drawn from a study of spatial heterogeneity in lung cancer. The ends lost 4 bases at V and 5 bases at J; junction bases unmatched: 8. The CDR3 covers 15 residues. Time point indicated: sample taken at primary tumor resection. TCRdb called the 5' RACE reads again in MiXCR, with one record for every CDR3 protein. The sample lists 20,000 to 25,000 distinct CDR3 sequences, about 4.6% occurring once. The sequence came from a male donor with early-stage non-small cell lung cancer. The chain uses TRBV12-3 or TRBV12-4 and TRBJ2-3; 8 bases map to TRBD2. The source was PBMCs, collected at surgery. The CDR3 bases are TGTGCCAGCAGTTCGAACGGGAGGGCCGGAGATACGCAGTATTTT. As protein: CASSSNGRAGDTQYF.